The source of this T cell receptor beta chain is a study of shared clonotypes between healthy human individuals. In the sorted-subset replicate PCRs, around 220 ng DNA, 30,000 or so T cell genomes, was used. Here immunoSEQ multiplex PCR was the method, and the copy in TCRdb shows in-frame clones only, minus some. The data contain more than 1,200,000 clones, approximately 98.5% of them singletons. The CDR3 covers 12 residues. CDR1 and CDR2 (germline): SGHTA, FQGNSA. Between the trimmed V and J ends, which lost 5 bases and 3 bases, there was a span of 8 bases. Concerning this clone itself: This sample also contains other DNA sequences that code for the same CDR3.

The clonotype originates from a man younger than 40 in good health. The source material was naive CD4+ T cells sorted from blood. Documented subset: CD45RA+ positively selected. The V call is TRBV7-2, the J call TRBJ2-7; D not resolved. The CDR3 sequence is CASSPSDYEQYF. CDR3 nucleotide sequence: TGTGCCAGCAGCCCATCGGACTACGAGCAGTACTTC.